These 2 T cell receptor beta chains originate from one sample sequenced in a study of CD8 T cells in Susac syndrome. RNA totalling roughly 0.45 to 1 ug underwent reverse transcription with random hexamers. TCRdb passed the immunoSEQ multiplex PCR reads through MiXCR, listing each CDR3 protein once. Here the sample spans roughly 250,000 distinct CDR3 sequences, around 96% being singletons. Sequencing was carried out using CD4+ T cells from PBMCs. The receptors were gathered from a human donor with Susac syndrome.

This chain joins TRBV9 and TRBJ2-6; D not resolved. Trimming cost V 0 bases and J 0 bases, with 4 bases left between them. CDR1 SGDLS and CDR2 YYNGEE come from the germline V gene. The length of the CDR3 is 15 residues. The CDR3 spells CASSVVDSGANVLTF. As DNA, the CDR3 is TGTGCCAGCAGCGTAGTTGACTCTGGGGCCAACGTCCTGACTTTC.

Here the CDR3 reads CASSPQTGTYTEAFF. The CDR3 region has the DNA TGTGCCAGCAGCCCACAGACAGGGACGTACACTGAAGCTTTCTTT. This chain connects TRBV7-9 to TRBJ1-1; 7 bases fit TRBD1. The germline V gene encodes CDR1 SEHNR and CDR2 FQNEAQ (reference sequence). The CDR3 is made up of 15 amino acids. V lost 5 bases to trimming and J lost 3 bases; unmatched junction nucleotides: 9.